This entry features one T cell receptor (beta chain) sequence. Per the authors' pipeline: Reference gene primer amplification yielded estimated nucleated cell counts. Assay used: immunoSEQ multiplex PCR; TCRdb lists only in-frame clones, some missing. The DNA gave D and trimming, while V, J and clone size come from that table. In the table there are approximately 160,000 clones, around 74% of which are singletons. This CDR3 is 14 amino acids long. From germline, CDR1 is KGHSH and CDR2 LQKENI. V gave up 1 base and J gave up 6 bases; unmatched junction bases: 2. The entry originates in a study of blood T cell repertoires in COVID-19. Study overall: The samples span acute and convalescent COVID-19 from the United States, Italy and Spain. T cells, B-cell-depleted T cells, or PBMCs provided the cDNA or gDNA that served as material.

This clonotype was sampled from a woman aged 80 or over with acute or convalescent COVID-19. Sample: peripheral blood. The chain employs TRBV18 and TRBJ2-3; 9 bases align to TRBD2. The CDR3 DNA reads TGTGCCAGCTCACCACTAGCGGGAGTTGATACGCAGTATTTT. Translation: CASSPLAGVDTQYF. The full variable domain, completed using reference TRBV18 and TRBJ2-3, is NAGVMQNPRHLVRRRGQEARLRCSPMKGHSHVYWYRQLPEEGLKFMVYLQKENIIDESGMPKERFSAEFPKEGPSILRIQQVVRGDSAAYFCASSPLAGVDTQYFGPGTRLTVL.